This TCR beta chain originates from a study of blood T cell repertoires in COVID-19. Study-wide background: COVID-19 samples collected from the United States, Italy and Spain covered acute and convalescent phases. PBMCs, B-cell-depleted T cells, or T cells provided the cDNA or gDNA that made up the material.

The authors' processing: Estimation of nucleated cell counts was performed using reference gene primer amplification. TCRdb's table, derived via immunoSEQ multiplex PCR, lists solely in-frame clones and lacks some. V and J calls and clone size are those listed in that table; D and trimming were worked out from the DNA. The sample has about 22,000 clones, 85% to 90% seen once. V lost 6 bases, J lost 3 bases, and 13 bases lay in between. The CDR3 contains 14 residues. Per the germline V gene, CDR1 is KGHSH and CDR2 is LQKENI. The chain has TRBV18 and TRBJ2-3; D perhaps matches TRBD1 (6 bases). This sequence was found in a man aged 70-80 years with COVID-19, enrolled during active disease. The material sequenced was peripheral blood. The CDR3 nucleotides read TGTGCCAGCTCTCAGGCAGGGGCTACAGATACGCAGTATTTT. Encoded protein: CASSQAGATDTQYF. Variable domain in full (rest from reference TRBV18 and TRBJ2-3): NAGVMQNPRHLVRRRGQEARLRCSPMKGHSHVYWYRQLPEEGLKFMVYLQKENIIDESGMPKERFSAEFPKEGPSILRIQQVVRGDSAAYFCASSQAGATDTQYFGPGTRLTVL.